This TCR beta chain appears in the sequencing data of a study of regulatory T cells in long-lasting Graves disease. Time point meaning: newly diagnosed GD, antithyroid drugs for less than 3 months. Isolated PBMC RNA provided the starting material for the TCR library. Assembly of TCR beta libraries relied on iRepertoire HTBI primers together with Arm-PCR of CDR3 regions. TCRdb itself ran the multiplex PCR reads through MiXCR, one entry per CDR3 protein. This repertoire shows 360,000 or so distinct CDR3 sequences, around 15% found once; its top ten account for around 20%. V was pared by 3 bases and J by 3 bases, with 12 bases between. This CDR3 spans 15 amino acids. Germline-derived CDR1 and CDR2 are MNHEY and SVGAGI. This clonotype was counted at least ten times. In addition, the sample was reused for a study of T cells in Graves' hyperthyroidism and ophthalmopathy.

The V gene is TRBV6-5, the J gene TRBJ1-5; D is uncertain. The sequence was obtained from a woman aged 18-29 years with Graves disease. The starting material was peripheral blood mononuclear cells (PBMCs), obtained at new diagnosis, from a patient treated with antithyroid drugs. CDR3 residues: CASSYGVAPNQPQHF. The CDR3 region has the DNA TGTGCCAGCAGTTATGGAGTGGCCCCCAATCAGCCCCAGCATTTT.